This TCR beta chain was identified in a study of OX40 agonist ivuxolimab in advanced cancers. In the study overall: Six ivuxolimab dose levels, 0.01 to 10 mg/kg, were given intravenously every 2 weeks. Notes on the study in general: Researchers did not establish what antigens the expanded peripheral T cells target. CD8+ T cells averaged more expanded clones than CD4+.

Data came from immunoSEQ multiplex PCR; TCRdb stores just in-frame clones and leaves some out. The data hold about 64,000 clones, with more than 80% observed a single time. The CDR3 totals 16 residues. CDR1 is ENHRY, CDR2 SYGVKD, per germline. Trimming took 6 bases from V and 8 from J; bases not matched to a gene: 14. A single count supports this clone. No antigen is known for it. The TCR originated in an adult with an advanced solid tumor such as melanoma, head and neck, liver or kidney cancer. The chain recombines TRBV10-3 with TRBJ2-1; TRBD1 matches 9 bases. The sample was CD4+ or CD8+ T cells sorted from blood, taken in a trial of the OX40 agonist ivuxolimab. The CDR3 region is CAIRDGTGGTWDEQFF. The CDR3 nucleotides are TGTGCCATCAGGGACGGAACAGGGGGCACATGGGATGAGCAGTTCTTC.